A selection of T cell receptor beta chains follows, all from one sample in a study of cytomegalovirus exposure and HLA in healthy donors. The data were produced by immunoSEQ multiplex PCR, yet TCRdb's version contains in-frame clones alone and is incomplete. The table shows under 110,000 clones, with roughly 70% occurring only once. Sequenced input: PBMCs. These receptors were obtained from a man aged 50 to 60 in good health and CMV-seronegative. CDR3s include the opening cysteine and the closing phenylalanine or tryptophan. D genes are given only for firm matches. Part of the rows lack a size; the others show once, few, many or a class for expanded clones.

abundance: -; d_gene: -; j_gene: TRBJ1-1; v_gene: TRBV9; CDR3aa: CASSPPGTVHTEAFF; CDR3nt: TGTGCCAGCAGCCCTCCTGGCACCGTACACACTGAAGCTTTCTTT
abundance: few; d_gene: TRBD1; j_gene: TRBJ2-2; v_gene: TRBV5-6; CDR3aa: CASSPRTGLLNTGELFF; CDR3nt: TGTGCCAGCAGCCCCCGGACAGGTCTTCTTAACACCGGGGAGCTGTTTTTT
abundance: -; d_gene: -; j_gene: TRBJ1-5; v_gene: TRBV6-5; CDR3aa: CASSLYTGQPQHF; CDR3nt: TGTGCCAGCAGTCTTTATACAGGGCAGCCCCAGCATTTT
abundance: once; d_gene: TRBD2; j_gene: TRBJ2-5; v_gene: TRBV27; CDR3aa: CASSDVAGFQETQYF; CDR3nt: TGTGCCAGCAGTGATGTAGCGGGGTTCCAAGAGACCCAGTACTTC
abundance: once; d_gene: -; j_gene: TRBJ1-2; v_gene: TRBV28; CDR3aa: CASSQGVNGYTF; CDR3nt: TGTGCCAGCAGTCAAGGGGTAAATGGCTACACCTTC
abundance: -; d_gene: -; j_gene: TRBJ1-4; v_gene: TRBV5-1; CDR3aa: CASSRTSPANEKLFF; CDR3nt: TGCGCCAGCAGCCGGACATCCCCCGCTAATGAAAAACTGTTTTTT
abundance: -; d_gene: -; j_gene: TRBJ2-2; v_gene: TRBV6-5; CDR3aa: CAKSGPPSIRELFF; CDR3nt: TGTGCCAAATCGGGTCCGCCAAGTATCAGAGAGCTGTTTTTT
abundance: -; d_gene: -; j_gene: TRBJ1-1; v_gene: TRBV7-3; CDR3aa: CASSLDGSTEAFF; CDR3nt: TGTGCCAGCAGTTTAGATGGCAGCACTGAAGCTTTCTTT
abundance: -; d_gene: -; j_gene: TRBJ1-3; v_gene: TRBV10-2; CDR3aa: CASSTGTGNTIYF; CDR3nt: TGCGCCAGCAGTACGGGGACTGGAAACACCATATATTTT
abundance: -; d_gene: TRBD1; j_gene: TRBJ2-7; v_gene: TRBV5-1; CDR3aa: CASSPRDRGGYEQYF; CDR3nt: TGCGCCAGCAGCCCCCGGGACAGGGGAGGGTACGAGCAGTACTTC
abundance: -; d_gene: TRBD2; j_gene: TRBJ2-3; v_gene: TRBV11-2; CDR3aa: CASNPVSGGAGDTQYF; CDR3nt: TGTGCCAGCAACCCTGTTAGCGGGGGGGCTGGGGATACGCAGTATTTT
abundance: -; d_gene: -; j_gene: TRBJ1-4; v_gene: TRBV2; CDR3aa: CASSYLTLQGAANEKLFF; CDR3nt: TGTGCCAGCAGTTACCTAACCTTACAGGGCGCAGCTAATGAAAAACTGTTTTTT
abundance: -; d_gene: TRBD1; j_gene: TRBJ1-4; v_gene: TRBV2; CDR3aa: CASSLRDRGRDNEKLFF; CDR3nt: TGTGCCAGCAGCCTCCGGGACAGGGGGCGAGATAATGAAAAACTGTTTTTT
abundance: -; d_gene: TRBD1; j_gene: TRBJ1-2; v_gene: TRBV28; CDR3aa: CASGDRGLGYTF; CDR3nt: TGTGCCAGCGGAGACAGGGGGCTGGGCTACACCTTC
abundance: many; d_gene: TRBD2; j_gene: TRBJ2-3; v_gene: TRBV9; CDR3aa: CASSPSGTGTDTQYF; CDR3nt: TGTGCCAGCAGCCCCAGCGGGACGGGCACAGATACGCAGTATTTT
abundance: -; d_gene: -; j_gene: TRBJ1-2; v_gene: TRBV14; CDR3aa: CASSQSAGDRYGYTF; CDR3nt: TGTGCCAGCAGCCAAAGCGCAGGGGACCGATATGGCTACACCTTC
abundance: few; d_gene: TRBD1; j_gene: TRBJ1-5; v_gene: TRBV2; CDR3aa: CASNYRGFGVPQHF; CDR3nt: TGTGCCAGCAATTACAGGGGGTTTGGCGTGCCCCAGCATTTT
abundance: few; d_gene: TRBD1; j_gene: TRBJ1-4; v_gene: TRBV5-8; CDR3aa: CASSLQGAEEKLFF; CDR3nt: TGTGCCAGCAGCCTACAGGGGGCAGAGGAAAAACTGTTTTTT